Below, 4 T cell receptor beta chains from the same sample are listed, as sequenced in a study of technical replicates of blood from a handful of donors. Sequencing was performed with immunoSEQ multiplex PCR; in TCRdb, only in-frame clones are kept and a portion is missing. There are about 81,000 clones in the sample; about 96% occur only once, and around 0.2% lies in the top ten. The sequencing input was T cells isolated from PBMCs. These receptors all come from a human donor in good health.

The chain links TRBV19 to TRBJ1-5; TRBD1 matches 9 bases. CDR1 and CDR2 (germline): LNHDA, SQIVND (reference sequence). V was pared by 7 bases and J by 1 base, with 5 bases of the junction left unmatched. The CDR3 covers 15 residues. The CDR3 loop is CASNTDRGSNQPQHF. CDR3 in DNA: TGTGCCAGTAACACCGACAGGGGGAGCAATCAGCCCCAGCATTTT. Complete variable domain (other parts from reference TRBV19 and TRBJ1-5): DGGITQSPKYLFRKEGQNVTLSCEQNLNHDAMYWYRQDPGQGLRLIYYSQIVNDFQKGDIAEGYSVSREKKESFPLTVTSAQKNPTAFYLCASNTDRGSNQPQHFGDGTRLSIL.

This chain joins TRBV10-1 and TRBJ2-3; 9 bases align to TRBD2. V was clipped by 2 bases and J by 6 bases; unmatched bases: 3. The CDR3 sequence is 14 residues long. Germline V gene lookup returns CDR1 WNHNN and CDR2 SYGVQD (reference sequence). The CDR3 loop reads CASSEAGGLDTQYF. The CDR3 DNA follows: TGCGCCAGCAGTGAGGCGGGGGGGCTGGATACGCAGTATTTT.

V usage is TRBV29-1 and J usage is TRBJ1-1; no reliable D call. The V gene's germline CDR1 is SQVTM and CDR2 ANQGSEA. The ends were cut back, 0 bases at V and 7 bases at J, with 18 bases in the middle. The CDR3 runs to 15 residues. CDR3: CSVEDGSYGNIEAFF. Written as DNA, the CDR3 is TGCAGCGTTGAAGATGGATCATACGGGAATATTGAAGCTTTCTTT.

The chain uses TRBV19 and TRBJ1-5, with TRBD1 identical over 8 bases. There are 14 residues in the CDR3. CDR1 and CDR2 (germline): LNHDA, SQIVND (reference sequence). Unmatched junction bases numbered 6, after V lost 5 bases and J lost 6 bases. The CDR3 protein is CASSLDREVQPQHF. The CDR3 nucleotides are TGTGCCAGTAGTCTGGACAGGGAAGTTCAGCCCCAGCATTTT.